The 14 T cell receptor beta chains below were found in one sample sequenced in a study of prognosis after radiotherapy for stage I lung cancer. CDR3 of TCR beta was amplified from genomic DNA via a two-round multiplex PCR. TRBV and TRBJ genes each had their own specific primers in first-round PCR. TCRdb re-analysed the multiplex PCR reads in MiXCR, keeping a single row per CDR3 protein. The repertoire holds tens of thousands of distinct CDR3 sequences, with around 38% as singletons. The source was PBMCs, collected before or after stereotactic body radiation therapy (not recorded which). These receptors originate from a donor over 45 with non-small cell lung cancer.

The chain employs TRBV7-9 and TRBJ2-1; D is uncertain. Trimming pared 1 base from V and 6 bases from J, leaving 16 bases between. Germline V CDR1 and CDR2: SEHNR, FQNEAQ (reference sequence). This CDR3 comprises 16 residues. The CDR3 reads CASSLDCTSLGNEQFF. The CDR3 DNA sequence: TGTGCCAGCAGCTTAGATTGCACATCTCTGGGCAATGAGCAGTTCTTC.

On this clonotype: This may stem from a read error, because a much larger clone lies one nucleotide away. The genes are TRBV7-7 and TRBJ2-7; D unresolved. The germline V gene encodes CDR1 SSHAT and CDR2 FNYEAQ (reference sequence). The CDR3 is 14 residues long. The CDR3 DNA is TGTGCTAGCAGCCCGACGCCTGGTAACAATGAGCAGTACTTC. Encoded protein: CASSPTPGNNEQYF.

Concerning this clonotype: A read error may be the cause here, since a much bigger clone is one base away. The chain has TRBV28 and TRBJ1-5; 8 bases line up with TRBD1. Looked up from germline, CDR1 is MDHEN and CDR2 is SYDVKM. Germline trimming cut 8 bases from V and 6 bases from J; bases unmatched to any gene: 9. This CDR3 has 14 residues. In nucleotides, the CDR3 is TGTGCCAGCCTGGGACAGGTGGGGTTTCAGCCCCAGCATTTT. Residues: CASLGQVGFQPQHF.

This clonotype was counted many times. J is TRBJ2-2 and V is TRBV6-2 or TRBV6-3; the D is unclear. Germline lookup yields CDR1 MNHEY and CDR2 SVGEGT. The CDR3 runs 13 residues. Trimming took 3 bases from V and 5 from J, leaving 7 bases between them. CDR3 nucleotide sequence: TGTGCCAGCAGTTATGTTGGGACCGGGGAGCTGTTTTTT. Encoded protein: CASSYVGTGELFF.

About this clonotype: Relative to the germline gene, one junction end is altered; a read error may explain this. Here the CDR3 DNA reads TGTGCCAGCAGTGACGGGACGGACACCTGGGAGCTGTTTTTT. This encodes CASSDGTDTWELFF. This chain connects TRBV6-2 or TRBV6-3 to TRBJ2-2; D is perhaps TRBD1 or TRBD2 (5 bases each). CDR3 length: 14 amino acids. Per germline, CDR1 MNHEY and CDR2 SVGEGT.

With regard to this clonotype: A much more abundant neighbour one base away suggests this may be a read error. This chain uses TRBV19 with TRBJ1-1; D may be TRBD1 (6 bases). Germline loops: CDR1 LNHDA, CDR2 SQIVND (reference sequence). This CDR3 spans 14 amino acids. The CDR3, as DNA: TGTACCACCAAGCAACAGGGTAGCTTGACTGAAGCTTTCTTT. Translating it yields CTTKQQGSLTEAFF. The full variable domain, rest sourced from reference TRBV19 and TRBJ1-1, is DGGITQSPKYLFRKEGQNVTLSCEQNLNHDAMYWYRQDPGQGLRLIYYSQIVNDFQKGDIAEGYSVSREKKESFPLTVTSAQKNPTAFYLCTTKQQGSLTEAFFGQGTRLTVV.

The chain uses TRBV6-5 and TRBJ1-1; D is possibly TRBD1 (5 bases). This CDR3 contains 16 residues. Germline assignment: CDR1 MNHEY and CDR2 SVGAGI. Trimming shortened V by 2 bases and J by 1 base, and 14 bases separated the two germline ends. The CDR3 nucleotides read TGTGCCAGCAGTTACGCTGGTAGGGGACCGAACACTGAAGCTTTCTTT. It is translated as CASSYAGRGPNTEAFF.

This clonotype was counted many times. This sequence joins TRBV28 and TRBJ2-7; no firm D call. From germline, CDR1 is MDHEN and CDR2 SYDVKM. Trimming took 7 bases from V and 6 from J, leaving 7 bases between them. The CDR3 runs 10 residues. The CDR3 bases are TGTGCCAGCACCCCCCGCGAGCAGTACTTC. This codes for CASTPREQYF.

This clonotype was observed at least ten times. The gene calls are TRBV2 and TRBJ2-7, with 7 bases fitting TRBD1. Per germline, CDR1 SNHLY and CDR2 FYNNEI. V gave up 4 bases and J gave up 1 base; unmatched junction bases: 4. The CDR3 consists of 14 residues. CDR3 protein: CASSGQGGSYEQYF. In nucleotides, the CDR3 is TGTGCCAGCAGTGGACAGGGTGGATCCTACGAGCAGTACTTC. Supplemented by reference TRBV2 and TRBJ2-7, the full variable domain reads EPEVTQTPSHQVTQMGQEVILRCVPISNHLYFYWYRQILGQKVEFLVSFYNNEISEKSEIFDDQFSVERPDGSNFTLKIRSTKLEDSAMYFCASSGQGGSYEQYFGPGTRLTVT.

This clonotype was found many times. The CDR3 is CSANPGLAGVGYEQYF. In DNA form, the CDR3 reads TGCAGTGCTAACCCGGGACTAGCGGGAGTCGGGTACGAGCAGTACTTC. The gene calls are TRBV20-1 and TRBJ2-7; 14 nucleotides match TRBD2. The CDR3 runs 16 residues. Trimming took 4 bases from V and 4 from J; bases not matched to a gene: 9. CDR1 DFQATT and CDR2 SNEGSKA come from the germline V gene (reference sequence).

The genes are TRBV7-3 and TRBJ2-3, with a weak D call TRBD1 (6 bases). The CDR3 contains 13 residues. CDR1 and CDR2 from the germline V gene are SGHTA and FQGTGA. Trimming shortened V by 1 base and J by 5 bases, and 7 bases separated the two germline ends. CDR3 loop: CASSLRGGDTQYF. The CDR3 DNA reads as TGTGCCAGCAGCTTAAGAGGGGGAGATACGCAGTATTTT. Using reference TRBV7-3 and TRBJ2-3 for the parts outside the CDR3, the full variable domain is GAGVSQTPSNKVTEKGKYVELRCDPISGHTALYWYRQSLGQGPEFLIYFQGTGAADDSGLPNDRFFAVRPEGSVSTLKIQRTERGDSAVYLCASSLRGGDTQYFGPGTRLTVL.

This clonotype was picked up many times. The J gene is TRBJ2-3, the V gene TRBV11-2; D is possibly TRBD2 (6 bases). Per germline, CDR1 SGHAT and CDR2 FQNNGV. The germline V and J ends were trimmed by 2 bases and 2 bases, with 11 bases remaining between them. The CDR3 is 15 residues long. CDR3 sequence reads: CASSLHWTNTDTQYF. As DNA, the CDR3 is TGTGCCAGCAGCTTACACTGGACTAACACAGATACGCAGTATTTT.

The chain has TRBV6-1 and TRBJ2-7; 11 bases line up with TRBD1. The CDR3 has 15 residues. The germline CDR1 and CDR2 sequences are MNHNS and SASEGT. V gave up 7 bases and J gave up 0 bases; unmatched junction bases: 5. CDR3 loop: CASNTGTGGSYEQYF. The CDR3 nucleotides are TGTGCCAGCAATACCGGGACAGGGGGCTCCTACGAGCAGTACTTC.

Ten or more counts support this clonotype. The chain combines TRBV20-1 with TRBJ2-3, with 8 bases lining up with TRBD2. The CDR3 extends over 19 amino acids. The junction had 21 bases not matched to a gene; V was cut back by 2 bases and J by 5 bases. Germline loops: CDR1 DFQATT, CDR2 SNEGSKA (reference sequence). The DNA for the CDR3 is TGCAGTGCTAGATATACCCCCTCCGCCGGTAGCGGGACTAAAGATACGCAGTATTTT. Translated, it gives CSARYTPSAGSGTKDTQYF.